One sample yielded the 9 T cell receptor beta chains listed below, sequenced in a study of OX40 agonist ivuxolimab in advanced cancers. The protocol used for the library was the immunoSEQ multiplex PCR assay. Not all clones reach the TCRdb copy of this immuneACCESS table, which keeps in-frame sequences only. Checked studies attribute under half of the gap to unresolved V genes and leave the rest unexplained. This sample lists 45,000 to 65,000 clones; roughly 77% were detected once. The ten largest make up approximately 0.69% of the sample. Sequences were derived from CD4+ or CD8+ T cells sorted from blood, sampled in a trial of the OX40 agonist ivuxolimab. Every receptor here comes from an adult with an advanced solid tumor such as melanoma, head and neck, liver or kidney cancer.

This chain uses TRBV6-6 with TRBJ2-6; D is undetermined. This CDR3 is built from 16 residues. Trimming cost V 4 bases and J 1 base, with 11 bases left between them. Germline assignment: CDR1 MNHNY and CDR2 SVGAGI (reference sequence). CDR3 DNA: TGTGCCAGCAGTTCCGAGCCCGGGTCTGGGGCCAACGTCCTGACTTTC. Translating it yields CASSSEPGSGANVLTF.

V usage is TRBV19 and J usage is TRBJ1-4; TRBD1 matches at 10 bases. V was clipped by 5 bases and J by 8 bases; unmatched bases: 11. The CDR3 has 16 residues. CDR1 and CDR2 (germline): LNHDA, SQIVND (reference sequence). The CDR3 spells CASSSSRGQGPEKLFF. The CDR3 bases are TGTGCCAGTAGTTCCTCGCGGGGACAGGGGCCAGAAAAACTGTTTTTT.

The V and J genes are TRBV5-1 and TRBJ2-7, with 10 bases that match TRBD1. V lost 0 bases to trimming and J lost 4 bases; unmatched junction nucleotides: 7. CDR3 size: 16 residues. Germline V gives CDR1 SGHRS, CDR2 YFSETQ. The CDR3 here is CASSLAGTGVGYEQYF. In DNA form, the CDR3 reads TGCGCCAGCAGCTTGGCCGGGACAGGGGTGGGGTACGAGCAGTACTTC.

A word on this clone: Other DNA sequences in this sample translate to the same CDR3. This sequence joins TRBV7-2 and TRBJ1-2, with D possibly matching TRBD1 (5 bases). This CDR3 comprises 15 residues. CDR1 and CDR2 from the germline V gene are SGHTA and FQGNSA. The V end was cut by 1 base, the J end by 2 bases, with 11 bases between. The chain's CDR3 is CASSLDWSGNYGYTF. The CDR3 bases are TGTGCCAGCAGCTTAGACTGGTCAGGGAACTATGGCTACACCTTC.

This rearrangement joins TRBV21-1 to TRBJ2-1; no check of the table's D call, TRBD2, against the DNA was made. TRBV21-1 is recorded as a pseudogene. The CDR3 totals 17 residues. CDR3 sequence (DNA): TGTGCCAGCAGCAAAGGCCCCTATACGGGGAACTACAATGAGCAGTTCTTC. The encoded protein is CASSKGPYTGNYNEQFF.

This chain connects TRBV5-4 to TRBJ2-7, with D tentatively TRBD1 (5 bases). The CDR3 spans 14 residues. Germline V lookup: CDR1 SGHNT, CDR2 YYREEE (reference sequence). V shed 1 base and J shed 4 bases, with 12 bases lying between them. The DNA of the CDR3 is TGTGCCAGCAGCTTGCAGGGTGGATTTTACGAGCAGTACTTC. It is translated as CASSLQGGFYEQYF.

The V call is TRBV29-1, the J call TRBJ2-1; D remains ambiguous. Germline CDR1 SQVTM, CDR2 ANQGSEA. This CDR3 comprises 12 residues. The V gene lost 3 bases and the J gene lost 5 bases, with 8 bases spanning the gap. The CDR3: CSVDKFHNEQFF. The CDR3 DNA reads TGCAGCGTTGATAAGTTCCACAATGAGCAGTTCTTC.

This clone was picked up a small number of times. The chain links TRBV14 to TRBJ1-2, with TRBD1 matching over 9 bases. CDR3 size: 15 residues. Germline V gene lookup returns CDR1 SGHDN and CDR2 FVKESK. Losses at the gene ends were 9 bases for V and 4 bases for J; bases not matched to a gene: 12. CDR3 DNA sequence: TGTGCCAGTAGTCGACCGGGACAGGGTGTCTATGGCTACACCTTC. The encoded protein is CASSRPGQGVYGYTF.

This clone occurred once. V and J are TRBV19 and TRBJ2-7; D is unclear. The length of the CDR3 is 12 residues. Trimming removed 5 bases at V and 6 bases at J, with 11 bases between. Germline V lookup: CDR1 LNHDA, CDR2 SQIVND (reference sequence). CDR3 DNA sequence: TGTGCCAGTAGTGGGGTACCGGGCGAGCAGTACTTC. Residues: CASSGVPGEQYF.